This note documents a single TCR beta chain sequence. Its antigen remains unknown. CDR3 length: 17 residues. The V gene end was trimmed by 7 bases and the J gene end by 7 bases; junction bases not matched to a gene: 10. This entry comes from a study of T cells in Graves' hyperthyroidism and ophthalmopathy. As for the study in general: Peripheral blood sampling occurred at initial diagnosis, before any treatment.

Overall study results and limits: Blood also contained most expanded thyroid clonotypes above 0.001.

RNA transcripts yielded amplified TCR beta CDR3 regions. With the HTBI primer set, the TCR CDR3 went through a first round of RT-PCR. TCRdb redid the calling of the multiplex PCR reads with MiXCR, one entry per CDR3 protein. The data hold over 500,000 distinct CDR3 sequences, with 15% to 20% observed a single time. Specimen: blood. The TCR was taken from a woman younger than 35 with Graves' ophthalmopathy. This chain links TRBV12-3 or TRBV12-4 with TRBJ2-1; 16 nucleotides match TRBD2. CDR3 DNA sequence: TGTGCCAGCACCATGGGACTAGCGGGAGGGCCGAGGAATGAGCAGTTCTTC. This encodes CASTMGLAGGPRNEQFF.